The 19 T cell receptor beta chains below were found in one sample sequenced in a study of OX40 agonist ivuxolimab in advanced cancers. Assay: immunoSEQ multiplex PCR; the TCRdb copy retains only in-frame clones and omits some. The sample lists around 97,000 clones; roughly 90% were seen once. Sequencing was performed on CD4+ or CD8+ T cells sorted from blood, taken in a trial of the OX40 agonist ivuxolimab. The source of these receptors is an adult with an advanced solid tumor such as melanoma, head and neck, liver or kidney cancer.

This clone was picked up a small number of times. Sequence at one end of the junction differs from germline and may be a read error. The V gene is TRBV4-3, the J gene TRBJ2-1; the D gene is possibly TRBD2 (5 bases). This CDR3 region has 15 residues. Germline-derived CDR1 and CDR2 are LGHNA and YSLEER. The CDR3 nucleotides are TGCGCCAGCAGCCAAGATCTGGCTAGCTACGATGAGCAGTTCTTC. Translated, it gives CASSQDLASYDEQFF.

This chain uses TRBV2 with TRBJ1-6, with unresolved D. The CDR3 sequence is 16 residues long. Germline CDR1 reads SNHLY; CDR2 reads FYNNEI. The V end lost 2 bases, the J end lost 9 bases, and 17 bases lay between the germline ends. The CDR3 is CASSENVGVVGSPLHF. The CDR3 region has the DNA TGTGCCAGCAGTGAAAATGTAGGTGTGGTGGGTTCACCCCTCCACTTT.

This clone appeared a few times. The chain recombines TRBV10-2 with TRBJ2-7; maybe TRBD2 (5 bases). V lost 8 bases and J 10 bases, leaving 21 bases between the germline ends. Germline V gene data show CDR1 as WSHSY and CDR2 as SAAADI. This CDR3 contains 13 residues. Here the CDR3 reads CASSGRMVGDQYF. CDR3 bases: TGCGCCAGCTCTGGACGTATGGTCGGGGATCAGTACTTC.

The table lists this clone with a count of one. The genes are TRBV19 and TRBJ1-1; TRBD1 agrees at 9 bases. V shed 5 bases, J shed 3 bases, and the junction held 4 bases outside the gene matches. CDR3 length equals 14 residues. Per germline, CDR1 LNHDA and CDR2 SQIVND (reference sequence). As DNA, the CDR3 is TGTGCCAGTAGTGCGACAGGGGGGCACACTGAAGCTTTCTTT. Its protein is CASSATGGHTEAFF.

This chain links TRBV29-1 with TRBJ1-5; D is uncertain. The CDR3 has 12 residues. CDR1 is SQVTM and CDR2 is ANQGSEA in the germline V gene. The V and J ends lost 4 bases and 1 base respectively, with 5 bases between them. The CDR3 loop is CSVAESNQPQHF. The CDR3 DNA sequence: TGCAGCGTTGCAGAAAGCAATCAGCCCCAGCATTTT.

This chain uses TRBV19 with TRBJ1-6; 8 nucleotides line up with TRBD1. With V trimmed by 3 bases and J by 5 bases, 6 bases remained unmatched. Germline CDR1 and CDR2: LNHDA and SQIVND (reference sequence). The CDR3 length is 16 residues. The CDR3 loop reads CASSMGTGRHNSPLHF. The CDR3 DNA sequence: TGTGCCAGTAGTATGGGGACAGGTCGCCATAATTCACCCCTCCACTTT.

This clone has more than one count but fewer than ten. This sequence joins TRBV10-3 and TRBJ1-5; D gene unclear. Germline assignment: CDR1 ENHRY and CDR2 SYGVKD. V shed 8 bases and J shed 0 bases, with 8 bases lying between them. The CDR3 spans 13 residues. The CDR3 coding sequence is TGTGCCATCGGTGGGAATAGCAATCAGCCCCAGCATTTT. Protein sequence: CAIGGNSNQPQHF.

The CDR3 DNA is TGTGCCAGCAGTGAACTCGGACTTTCGAATAACTATGGCTACACCTTC. Its translation is CASSELGLSNNYGYTF. V is TRBV6-1 and J is TRBJ1-2; no reliable D call. Between the trimmed V and J ends, which lost 2 bases and 1 base, there was a span of 14 bases. There are 16 residues in the CDR3. Germline V lookup: CDR1 MNHNS, CDR2 SASEGT.

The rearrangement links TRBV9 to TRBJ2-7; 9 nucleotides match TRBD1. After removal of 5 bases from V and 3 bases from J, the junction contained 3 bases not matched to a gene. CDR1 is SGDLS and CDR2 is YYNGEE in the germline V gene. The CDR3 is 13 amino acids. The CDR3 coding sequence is TGTGCCAGCAGTCCGGGACAGGGCTACGAGCAGTACTTC. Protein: CASSPGQGYEQYF.

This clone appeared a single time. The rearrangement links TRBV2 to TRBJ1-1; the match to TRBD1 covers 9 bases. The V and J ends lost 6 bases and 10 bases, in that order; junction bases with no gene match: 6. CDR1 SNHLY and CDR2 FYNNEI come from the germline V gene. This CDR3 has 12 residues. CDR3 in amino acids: CASSLTGGRAFF. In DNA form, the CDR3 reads TGTGCCAGCAGCCTGACAGGGGGACGAGCTTTCTTT. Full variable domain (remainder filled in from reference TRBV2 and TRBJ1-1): EPEVTQTPSHQVTQMGQEVILRCVPISNHLYFYWYRQILGQKVEFLVSFYNNEISEKSEIFDDQFSVERPDGSNFTLKIRSTKLEDSAMYFCASSLTGGRAFFGQGTRLTVV.

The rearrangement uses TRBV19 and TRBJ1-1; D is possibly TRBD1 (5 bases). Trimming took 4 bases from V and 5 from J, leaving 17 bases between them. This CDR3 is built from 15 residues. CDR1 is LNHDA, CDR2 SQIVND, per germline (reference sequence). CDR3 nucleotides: TGTGCCAGTAGTACCCCTGGGGAGGGGAGTACTGAAGCTTTCTTT. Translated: CASSTPGEGSTEAFF.

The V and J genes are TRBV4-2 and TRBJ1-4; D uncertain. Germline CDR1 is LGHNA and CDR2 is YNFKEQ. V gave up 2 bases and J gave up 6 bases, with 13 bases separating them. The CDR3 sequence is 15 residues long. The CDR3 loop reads CASSQLTKGDEKLFF. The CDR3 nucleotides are TGTGCCAGCAGCCAACTTACCAAGGGCGATGAAAAACTGTTTTTT.

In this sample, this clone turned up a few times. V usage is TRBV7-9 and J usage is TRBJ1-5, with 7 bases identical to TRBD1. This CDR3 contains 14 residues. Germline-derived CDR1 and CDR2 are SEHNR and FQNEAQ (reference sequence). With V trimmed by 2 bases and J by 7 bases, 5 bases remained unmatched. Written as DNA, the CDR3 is TGTGCCAGCAGCTTACAGGGGGGAGAGCAGCCCCAGCATTTT. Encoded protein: CASSLQGGEQPQHF.

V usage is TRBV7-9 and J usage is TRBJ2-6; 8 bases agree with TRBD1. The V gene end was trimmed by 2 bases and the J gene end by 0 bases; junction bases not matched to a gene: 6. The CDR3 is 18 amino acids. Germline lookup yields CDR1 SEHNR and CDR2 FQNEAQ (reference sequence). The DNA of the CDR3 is TGTGCCAGCAGCTTACGGGACAGGATCCACTCTGGGGCCAACGTCCTGACTTTC. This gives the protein CASSLRDRIHSGANVLTF.

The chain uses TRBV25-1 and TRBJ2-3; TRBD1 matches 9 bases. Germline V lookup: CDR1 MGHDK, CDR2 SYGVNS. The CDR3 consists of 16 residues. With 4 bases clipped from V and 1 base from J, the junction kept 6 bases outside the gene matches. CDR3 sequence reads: CASSADRGYGTDTQYF. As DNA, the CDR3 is TGTGCCAGCAGTGCCGACAGGGGGTACGGCACAGATACGCAGTATTTT.

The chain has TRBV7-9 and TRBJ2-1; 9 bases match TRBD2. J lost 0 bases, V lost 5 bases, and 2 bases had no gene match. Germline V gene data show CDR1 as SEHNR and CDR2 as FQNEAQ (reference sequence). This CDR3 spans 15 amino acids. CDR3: CASSPSGASYNEQFF. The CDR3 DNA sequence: TGTGCCAGCAGCCCTAGCGGGGCCTCCTACAATGAGCAGTTCTTC. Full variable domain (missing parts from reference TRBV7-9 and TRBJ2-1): DTGVSQNPRHKITKRGQNVTFRCDPISEHNRLYWYRQTLGQGPEFLTYFQNEAQLEKSRLLSDRFSAERPKGSFSTLEIQRTEQGDSAMYLCASSPSGASYNEQFFGPGTRLTVL.

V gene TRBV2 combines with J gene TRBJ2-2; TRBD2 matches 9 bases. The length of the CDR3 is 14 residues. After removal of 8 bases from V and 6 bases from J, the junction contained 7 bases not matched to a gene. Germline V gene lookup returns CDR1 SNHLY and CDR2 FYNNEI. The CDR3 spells CASQRTSVSGELFF. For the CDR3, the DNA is TGTGCCAGCCAAAGGACTAGCGTTTCCGGGGAGCTGTTTTTT.

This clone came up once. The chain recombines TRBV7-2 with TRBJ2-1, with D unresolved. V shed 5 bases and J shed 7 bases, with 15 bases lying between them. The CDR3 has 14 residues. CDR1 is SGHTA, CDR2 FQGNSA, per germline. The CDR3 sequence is CASSPRTEGNEQFF. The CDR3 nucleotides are TGTGCCAGCAGCCCCCGGACGGAAGGGAATGAGCAGTTCTTC.

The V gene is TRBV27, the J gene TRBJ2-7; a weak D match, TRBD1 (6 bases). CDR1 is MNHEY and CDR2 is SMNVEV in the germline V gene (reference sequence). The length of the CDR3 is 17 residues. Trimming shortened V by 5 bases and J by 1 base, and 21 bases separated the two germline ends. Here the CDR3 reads CASSPGLGGGGSYEQYF. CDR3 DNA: TGTGCCAGCAGTCCTGGACTTGGGGGCGGAGGATCCTACGAGCAGTACTTC.